This paragraph covers one T cell receptor (beta chain) sequence. Its antigen is unidentified. Sequenced by immunoSEQ multiplex PCR; TCRdb stores in-frame clones only, minus some. Among 2,500,000 or so clones listed, 85% to 95% were seen once. The data are from a study of shared clonotypes between healthy human individuals. Turning to the study itself: Each donor's CD4 naive and CD4 memory cells filled three plates apiece, CD8 naive two, and CD8 memory one.

Each of the donors was a healthy adult who was HIV-negative and had not had a recent acute infection or vaccination. Points from the study as a whole: Some naive CD4 clonotypes, roughly 4.8%, turned up in common across a handful of donors. What limited the represented genetic and exposure-history diversity was the small number of donors.

The CDR3 has 14 residues. Germline lookup yields CDR1 LNHDA and CDR2 SQIVND (reference sequence). Trimming stripped 5 bases from V and 9 bases from J, with 19 bases between. Material for sequencing was naive CD4+ T cells from PBMCs. Subset defined: CD45RA+ positively selected. The sequence came from a man younger than 35 in good health. Some clones in this sample may be carry-over from other donors' samples. This chain uses TRBV19 with TRBJ2-5, with D possibly matching TRBD1 (5 bases). The CDR3 is CASSPRPRQMAQYF. CDR3 DNA: TGTGCCAGTAGTCCTCGGCCACGACAGATGGCCCAGTACTTC.